Shown below are 25 T cell receptor beta chains from a single sample sequenced in a study of T cells after yellow fever vaccination. MiXCR was run by TCRdb on the 5' RACE reads, yielding one entry per CDR3 protein. Here the sample spans hundreds of thousands of distinct CDR3 sequences, about an eighth being singletons. This sample comprised CD4+ T cells sorted from PBMCs, obtained 15 days after the yellow fever booster vaccination. Receptor source: a man between 18 and 35 years old who received the YFV17D yellow fever vaccine.

In this sample, this clonotype turned up a few times. This chain links TRBV5-1 with TRBJ2-7; 8 positions match TRBD1. This CDR3 spans 16 amino acids. Germline V gene data show CDR1 as SGHRS and CDR2 as YFSETQ. The ends lost 4 bases at V and 1 base at J; junction bases unmatched: 10. The CDR3 sequence is CASSERQGRTSYEQYF. CDR3 DNA: TGCGCCAGCAGCGAAAGACAGGGGCGAACTTCCTACGAGCAGTACTTC.

There are a few counts of this clonotype. The V gene is TRBV7-2, the J gene TRBJ1-2, with TRBD1 matching 8 bases. V shed 5 bases, J shed 6 bases, and the junction held 14 bases outside the gene matches. Germline-derived CDR1 and CDR2 are SGHTA and FQGNSA. CDR3 length: 16 amino acids. The CDR3 here is CASSPRQGLAPHGYTF. DNA for the CDR3: TGTGCCAGCAGCCCTCGACAGGGGCTCGCGCCTCATGGCTACACCTTC.

The V and J genes are TRBV11-2 and TRBJ2-7; D is ambiguous. The length of the CDR3 is 14 residues. V lost 5 bases, J lost 2 bases, and 13 bases lay in between. Germline CDR1 is SGHAT and CDR2 is FQNNGV. The CDR3 DNA reads TGTGCCAGCAGCCTCCGGGTTCGAACCTACGAGCAGTACTTC. This translates into CASSLRVRTYEQYF. The full variable domain, in which reference TRBV11-2 and TRBJ2-7 provide the parts outside the CDR3, is EAGVAQSPRYKIIEKRQSVAFWCNPISGHATLYWYQQILGQGPKLLIQFQNNGVVDDSQLPKDRFSAERLKGVDSTLKIQPAKLEDSAVYLCASSLRVRTYEQYFGPGTRLTVT.

The chain joins TRBV7-6 to TRBJ2-2; 12 nucleotides agree with TRBD2. The V segment lost 5 bases and the J segment 5 bases; nucleotides outside the gene matches: 6. The germline CDR1 and CDR2 sequences are SGHVS and FNYEAQ. The CDR3 has 16 residues. The CDR3 here is CASSPSGGAGTGELFF. The CDR3 DNA is TGTGCCAGCAGCCCTAGCGGGGGGGCCGGGACCGGGGAGCTGTTTTTT.

This clonotype was counted only a few times. This chain connects TRBV15 to TRBJ1-4; D might be TRBD1 (5 bases). The CDR3 sequence is 15 residues long. Per the germline V gene, CDR1 is LNHNV and CDR2 is YYDKDF (reference sequence). Trimming removed 5 bases from V and 5 bases from J, with 15 bases in between. Here the CDR3 DNA reads TGTGCCACCAGCCCCCGACAGCAAACGAATGAAAAACTGTTTTTT. Translation gives CATSPRQQTNEKLFF.

Only a few counts were recorded for this clonotype. The chain employs TRBV6-2 or TRBV6-3 and TRBJ2-5; D ambiguous. The CDR3 runs to 13 residues. Germline assignment: CDR1 MNHEY and CDR2 SVGEGT. Trimming left V 6 bases short and J 5 bases short, with 13 bases between. Here the CDR3 reads CASSLHAGETQYF. The CDR3 DNA is TGTGCCAGCAGCCTACATGCTGGGGAGACCCAGTACTTC.

This clonotype was seen a few times. This sequence joins TRBV20-1 and TRBJ1-2; 11 positions agree with TRBD1. This CDR3 region has 14 residues. Germline V gene lookup returns CDR1 DFQATT and CDR2 SNEGSKA (reference sequence). The V gene end was trimmed by 6 bases and the J gene end by 8 bases; junction bases not matched to a gene: 11. CDR3 in amino acids: CSATPGQGVGGYTF. The CDR3 DNA sequence: TGCAGTGCCACTCCGGGACAGGGGGTAGGCGGCTACACCTTC.

This clonotype was counted at least ten times. The rearrangement links TRBV7-3 to TRBJ2-3; D is unclear. CDR3 length equals 16 residues. Deletions cut 5 bases from V and 1 base from J, with 16 bases between. Per germline, CDR1 SGHTA and CDR2 FQGTGA. CDR3 loop: CASSPYGAAGTDTQYF. The CDR3 bases are TGTGCCAGCAGCCCTTATGGAGCCGCAGGCACAGATACGCAGTATTTT.

The V and J genes are TRBV5-1 and TRBJ2-7, with D perhaps matching TRBD1 (6 bases). Germline CDR1 reads SGHRS; CDR2 reads YFSETQ. V was clipped by 7 bases and J by 6 bases, with 20 bases between them. CDR3 size: 14 residues. The CDR3, as DNA: TGCGCCAGCGCAACTCAACTTACAGGGCCCGAGCAGTACTTC. It encodes CASATQLTGPEQYF.

This clonotype was observed a few times. The chain joins TRBV20-1 to TRBJ1-2; 8 nucleotides line up with TRBD1. Germline-derived CDR1 and CDR2 are DFQATT and SNEGSKA (reference sequence). J lost 5 bases, V lost 3 bases, and 8 bases had no gene match. This CDR3 is 14 amino acids long. The chain's CDR3 is CSASLARGPYGYTF. The CDR3 DNA reads TGCAGTGCTAGCCTTGCCAGGGGGCCGTATGGCTACACCTTC.

This clonotype was seen a handful of times. J is TRBJ2-1 and V is TRBV6-6; D assignment may be TRBD1 or TRBD2 (6 bases each). This CDR3 has 14 amino acids. V was shortened by 2 bases and J by 9 bases, with 14 bases between the two germline ends. Germline CDR1 is MNHNY and CDR2 is SVGAGI (reference sequence). Here the CDR3 DNA reads TGTGCCAGCAGTTACGCGACAGGAGGGGGTGAGCAGTTCTTC. Its protein is CASSYATGGGEQFF.

This sequence joins TRBV9 and TRBJ2-2; 9 nucleotides line up with TRBD2. The CDR3 is 17 amino acids. V lost 3 bases to trimming and J lost 3 bases; unmatched junction nucleotides: 9. Germline CDR1 is SGDLS and CDR2 is YYNGEE. The CDR3 coding sequence is TGTGCCAGCAGCGCTTCTCCTAGCGGGACCTACACCGGGGAGCTGTTTTTT. This gives the protein CASSASPSGTYTGELFF.

The rearrangement links TRBV4-1 to TRBJ2-6; possibly TRBD1 for D (6 bases). This CDR3 region has 17 residues. Germline V lookup: CDR1 MGHRA, CDR2 YSYEKL. The germline V and J ends were trimmed by 4 bases and 2 bases, with 15 bases remaining between them. The CDR3 protein is CASSRPQGSAGANVLTF. The CDR3 nucleotides are TGCGCCAGCAGCCGCCCTCAGGGGAGCGCTGGGGCCAACGTCCTGACTTTC.

This clonotype was picked up a small number of times. The J gene is TRBJ1-2, the V gene TRBV4-3; D is possibly TRBD1 (5 bases). The V and J ends lost 2 bases and 1 base respectively, with 17 bases between them. The CDR3 is made up of 17 amino acids. The germline CDR1 and CDR2 sequences are LGHNA and YSLEER. The DNA of the CDR3 is TGCGCCAGCAGCCAAACCGGGGAAGGGGCGGGTAACTATGGCTACACCTTC. As protein: CASSQTGEGAGNYGYTF.

This clonotype was found once. The chain uses TRBV6-6 and TRBJ1-2; the match to TRBD1 covers 7 bases. J was trimmed by 4 bases and V by 7 bases; bases with no gene match: 12. Germline V gene sequence: CDR1 MNHNY, CDR2 SVGAGI (reference sequence). The CDR3 contains 15 residues. CDR3 sequence reads: CASNLQTGKGYGYTF. For the CDR3, the DNA is TGTGCCAGCAACCTACAGACAGGGAAGGGCTATGGCTACACCTTC.

The genes are TRBV20-1 and TRBJ2-3; no firm D call. The CDR3 spans 16 residues. V was trimmed by 0 bases and J by 0 bases, leaving 13 bases between them. Looked up from germline, CDR1 is DFQATT and CDR2 is SNEGSKA (reference sequence). CDR3 DNA: TGCAGTGCTAGAGATTGGGCGGAAACTAGCACAGATACGCAGTATTTT. Its protein is CSARDWAETSTDTQYF.

The chain employs TRBV12-3 or TRBV12-4 and TRBJ1-1; the D gene is possibly TRBD1 (5 bases). Trimming left V 6 bases short and J 11 bases short, with 13 bases between. The CDR3 runs to 11 residues. The CDR3 coding sequence is TGTGCCAGCAGACAGGAGTCGGGTGCTTTCTTT. Translated, it gives CASRQESGAFF.

This rearrangement joins TRBV7-3 to TRBJ2-2; D may be TRBD2 (6 bases). The CDR3 is 16 amino acids. Per the germline V gene, CDR1 is SGHTA and CDR2 is FQGTGA. V was trimmed by 6 bases and J by 0 bases, leaving 14 bases between them. The DNA of the CDR3 is TGTGCCAGCAGGGGAGGTGTGGGGACGAACACCGGGGAGCTGTTTTTT. Translated, it gives CASRGGVGTNTGELFF.

This clonotype was counted only a few times. This chain joins TRBV5-1 and TRBJ2-5; possibly TRBD1 for D (6 bases). The CDR3 is 14 residues long. The V gene lost 5 bases and the J gene lost 4 bases, with 15 bases spanning the gap. Germline values: CDR1 SGHRS, CDR2 YFSETQ. CDR3 nucleotides: TGCGCCAGCAGTTCGGGGCCCAGGGGAGAGACCCAGTACTTC. This encodes CASSSGPRGETQYF.

This clonotype was counted many times. This chain links TRBV20-1 with TRBJ2-7, with TRBD2 matching 12 bases. Germline CDR1 is DFQATT and CDR2 is SNEGSKA (reference sequence). The CDR3 extends over 14 amino acids. Unmatched junction bases numbered 3, after V lost 5 bases and J lost 1 base. The chain's CDR3 is CSALAGGLSYEQYV. The CDR3 DNA sequence: TGCAGTGCTCTAGCGGGGGGGCTTTCCTACGAGCAGTACGTC.

This clonotype showed up many times. This chain joins TRBV7-2 and TRBJ2-3; 14 bases align to TRBD2. Unmatched junction bases numbered 7, after V lost 3 bases and J lost 5 bases. This CDR3 is 17 amino acids long. Germline V gene sequence: CDR1 SGHTA, CDR2 FQGNSA. The DNA of the CDR3 is TGTGCCAGCAGCTTTGGACTAGCGGGGGGCCGTGGAGATACGCAGTATTTT. It specifies CASSFGLAGGRGDTQYF. Full variable domain (missing parts from reference TRBV7-2 and TRBJ2-3): GAGVSQSPSNKVTEKGKDVELRCDPISGHTALYWYRQSLGQGLEFLIYFQGNSAPDKSGLPSDRFSAERTGGSVSTLTIQRTQQEDSAVYLCASSFGLAGGRGDTQYFGPGTRLTVL.

The chain employs TRBV6-1 and TRBJ1-5; TRBD1 matches at 9 bases. In germline, CDR1 is MNHNS, CDR2 SASEGT. This CDR3 comprises 15 residues. The junction had 5 bases not matched to a gene; V was cut back by 8 bases and J by 0 bases. For the CDR3, the DNA is TGTGCCAGCGGGGGGACAGGGAGTAGCAATCAGCCCCAGCATTTT. This gives the protein CASGGTGSSNQPQHF.

This clonotype was observed a few times. This chain connects TRBV3-2 to TRBJ2-3; the table's D call TRBD1 went unverified against the DNA. TRBV3-2 is a listed pseudogene. The CDR3 length is 16 residues. CDR3 sequence: CASSPGWDRGTDTQYF. For the CDR3, the DNA is TGTGCCAGCAGCCCCGGTTGGGACAGGGGCACAGATACGCAGTATTTT.

This clonotype was found a few times. This sequence joins TRBV6-5 and TRBJ2-7; no clear D. CDR3 length: 13 amino acids. Germline CDR1 and CDR2: MNHEY and SVGAGI. Trimming removed 6 bases at V and 5 bases at J, with 14 bases between. CDR3 amino acids: CASRRLHGNEQYV. The CDR3 coding sequence is TGTGCCAGCAGAAGACTTCACGGTAACGAGCAGTACGTC.

The chain recombines TRBV9 with TRBJ2-5; D gene uncertain. V was pared by 7 bases and J by 0 bases, with 10 bases between. CDR1 is SGDLS and CDR2 is YYNGEE in the germline V gene. This CDR3 is 13 amino acids long. CDR3 protein: CASRPEYQETQYF. The CDR3 DNA follows: TGTGCCAGCCGTCCCGAGTACCAAGAGACCCAGTACTTC.